The 17 T cell receptor beta chains reported below all come from one sample, sequenced in a study of CD8 T cells in ankylosing spondylitis. TCRdb recomputed calls from the 5' RACE reads with MiXCR, one row per CDR3 protein. The data show roughly 130,000 distinct CDR3 sequences, roughly 7.7% seen once. Sequences were obtained from synovial fluid, either unsorted or a sorted T cell fraction (not recorded which). The receptors shown here come from a male donor with ankylosing spondylitis.

This clonotype was picked up many times. The chain has TRBV14 and TRBJ2-1, with TRBD2 matching over 10 bases. With 4 bases clipped from V and 0 bases from J, the junction kept 6 bases outside the gene matches. CDR3 length: 17 residues. Looked up from germline, CDR1 is SGHDN and CDR2 is FVKESK. DNA of the CDR3: TGTGCCAGCAGCCCTCATAGCGGGAGGCCCTCCTACAATGAGCAGTTCTTC. It encodes CASSPHSGRPSYNEQFF.

This clonotype has a handful of counts. The chain employs TRBV5-6 and TRBJ2-2; no clear D gene. CDR1 SGHDT and CDR2 YYEEEE come from the germline V gene. V gave up 0 bases and J gave up 5 bases, with 11 bases separating them. This CDR3 region has 15 residues. The CDR3 loop reads CASSLGPRRTGELFF. The CDR3 DNA reads as TGTGCCAGCAGCTTGGGTCCCCGAAGGACCGGGGAGCTGTTTTTT.

This clonotype was seen at least ten times. The V call is TRBV20-1, the J call TRBJ2-1; D perhaps matches TRBD2 (5 bases). The CDR3 loop spans 16 amino acids. Per the germline V gene, CDR1 is DFQATT and CDR2 is SNEGSKA (reference sequence). With 5 bases removed from V and 1 base from J, the gap between germline ends came to 18 bases. CDR3 DNA sequence: TGCAGTGCTGGACCACAACTAGAATTTTCCTACAATGAGCAGTTCTTC. Protein sequence: CSAGPQLEFSYNEQFF.

V usage is TRBV9 and J usage is TRBJ2-4, with 9 bases identical to TRBD1. This CDR3 is built from 15 residues. The V gene end was trimmed by 2 bases and the J gene end by 8 bases; junction bases not matched to a gene: 8. Germline V gene sequence: CDR1 SGDLS, CDR2 YYNGEE. The DNA for the CDR3 is TGTGCCAGCAGCGTTTCGGGACAGGGAATGGACATTCAGTACTTC. Residues: CASSVSGQGMDIQYF.

The gene calls are TRBV4-2 and TRBJ2-3; tentative D call: TRBD2 (5 bases). Trimming shortened V by 4 bases and J by 0 bases, and 5 bases separated the two germline ends. CDR3 length equals 13 residues. Looked up from germline, CDR1 is LGHNA and CDR2 is YNFKEQ. The CDR3 nucleotides read TGTGCCAGCAGCCGGACTAGCACAGATACGCAGTATTTT. This codes for CASSRTSTDTQYF.

This clonotype was counted a few times. V gene TRBV5-8 combines with J gene TRBJ2-3; 8 bases are a match to TRBD2. This CDR3 is 15 amino acids long. The V gene end was trimmed by 5 bases and the J gene end by 4 bases; junction bases not matched to a gene: 9. Germline CDR1 SGHTS, CDR2 YDEGEE. The DNA of the CDR3 is TGTGCCAGCAGACGACGGGGGGGCCAGTCAGATACGCAGTATTTT. Protein product: CASRRRGGQSDTQYF.

This clonotype was seen many times. This sequence joins TRBV27 and TRBJ1-2; D is unclear. In germline, CDR1 is MNHEY, CDR2 SMNVEV (reference sequence). V was trimmed by 3 bases and J by 3 bases, leaving 14 bases between them. The CDR3 is 15 residues long. The CDR3 spells CASSFFPPRDYGYTF. CDR3 DNA sequence: TGTGCCAGCAGTTTTTTTCCCCCGAGGGACTATGGCTACACCTTC.

CDR3 protein: CASSARDGSYEQYF. CDR3 bases: TGTGCCAGTAGTGCCCGGGACGGCTCCTACGAGCAGTACTTC. The chain has TRBV19 and TRBJ2-7, with D possibly being TRBD1 or TRBD2 (5 bases each). The germline CDR1 and CDR2 sequences are LNHDA and SQIVND (reference sequence). The CDR3 runs to 14 residues. The germline V and J ends were trimmed by 5 bases and 0 bases, with 11 bases remaining between them.

This clonotype was counted at least ten times. The genes are TRBV20-1 and TRBJ2-7, with 9 bases aligning to TRBD2. The germline gives CDR1 DFQATT, CDR2 SNEGSKA (reference sequence). J gave up 0 bases and V 5 bases, and 8 bases lay outside the gene matches. The CDR3 is made up of 15 amino acids. In DNA form, the CDR3 reads TGCAGTGCTCGACCGACTAGCGGCAGCTCCTACGAGCAGTACTTC. It translates to CSARPTSGSSYEQYF.

This clonotype has ten or more counts. The CDR3 reads CASSLAGSPYEQYF. CDR3 nucleotides: TGTGCCAGCAGCTTAGCGGGTTCCCCCTACGAGCAGTACTTC. J is TRBJ2-7 and V is TRBV7-6, with D unclear. CDR3 length: 14 amino acids. V lost 0 bases and J lost 2, with 8 bases in between. The germline V gene encodes CDR1 SGHVS and CDR2 FNYEAQ.

The chain has TRBV18 and TRBJ2-7; 14 nucleotides align to TRBD2. Trimming at V came to 2 bases and at J to 5 bases, leaving 14 bases not matched to a gene. The germline gives CDR1 KGHSH, CDR2 LQKENI. The CDR3 sequence is 19 residues long. CDR3 in amino acids: CASSPGTSGSWPWNDEQYF. In DNA, the CDR3 is TGTGCCAGCTCACCAGGGACTAGCGGGAGTTGGCCCTGGAACGACGAGCAGTACTTC.

This clonotype was seen a single time. The genes are TRBV14 and TRBJ2-1, with TRBD2 matching 12 bases. This CDR3 is 15 amino acids long. V dropped 4 bases and J dropped 9; count of bases not matched to a gene: 7. In germline, CDR1 is SGHDN, CDR2 FVKESK. CDR3 region: CASSLLAGGWFEQFF. The CDR3 DNA reads as TGTGCCAGCAGCCTACTAGCGGGAGGCTGGTTTGAGCAGTTCTTC.

This clonotype was seen ten or more times. The V and J genes are TRBV12-3 or TRBV12-4 and TRBJ1-5; D not resolved. The V end was cut by 6 bases, the J end by 3 bases, with 12 bases between. The CDR3 runs to 14 residues. The CDR3, as DNA: TGTGCCAGCAGCTTACTCGGGTACAATCAGCCCCAGCATTTT. Amino acids: CASSLLGYNQPQHF.

This clonotype was counted ten times or more. This chain uses TRBV11-2 with TRBJ2-3; D gene ambiguous. V lost 5 bases, J lost 6 bases, and 9 bases lay in between. Germline CDR1 and CDR2: SGHAT and FQNNGV. The CDR3 spans 12 residues. Here the CDR3 reads CASSPYHDTQYF. CDR3 nucleotide sequence: TGTGCCAGCAGCCCCTATCATGATACGCAGTATTTT.

V is TRBV10-3 and J is TRBJ2-1; no clear D. Trimming shortened V by 10 bases and J by 3 bases, and 16 bases separated the two germline ends. Germline values: CDR1 ENHRY, CDR2 SYGVKD. This CDR3 has 14 residues. Written as DNA, the CDR3 is TGTGCCACCTCTGAGGAGCGCGTCTACAATGAGCAGTTCTTC. Translated, it gives CATSEERVYNEQFF.

In DNA, the CDR3 is TGCAGTGCTAGTCCGACTAGCGGGAGAATCGGTGAGCAGTTCTTC. Its translation is CSASPTSGRIGEQFF. The V and J genes are TRBV20-1 and TRBJ2-1; TRBD2 agrees at 12 bases. J gave up 9 bases and V 3 bases, and 9 bases lay outside the gene matches. From germline, CDR1 is DFQATT and CDR2 SNEGSKA (reference sequence). CDR3 length equals 15 residues.

In its sample, this clonotype was seen a few times. The chain combines TRBV7-9 with TRBJ1-5; possibly TRBD1 for D (5 bases). CDR1 is SEHNR, CDR2 FQNEAQ, per germline (reference sequence). This CDR3 region has 15 residues. V dropped 5 bases and J dropped 4 bases, with 15 bases sitting between them. The CDR3: CASSRGGMMNQPQHF. CDR3 DNA: TGTGCCAGCAGCCGTGGGGGGATGATGAATCAGCCCCAGCATTTT.